This TCR beta chain was sequenced during a study of T cells in Graves' hyperthyroidism and ophthalmopathy. Broader study findings: Median prediction lead before ophthalmopathy onset was about 6.7 months with the model.

Hyperthyroidism of Graves' type that showed no ophthalmopathy progression within 18 months was stable. V trimming: 5 bases; J trimming: 7 bases; junction bases outside the gene matches: 10. Germline CDR1 reads SGHRS; CDR2 reads YFSETQ. The CDR3 is made up of 16 amino acids. Amplification of TCR beta CDR3 regions used RNA as the template. The HTBI primer set served for first-round RT-PCR of the TCR CDR3. TCRdb reanalysed the multiplex PCR reads using MiXCR and keeps one entry per CDR3 protein. The sample comprises more than 350,000 distinct CDR3 sequences, more than 12% of which are singletons, and approximately 29% rests with the top ten. This clonotype was counted ten times or more. Its antigen is unidentified.

The V gene is TRBV5-1, the J gene TRBJ2-1; TRBD2 aligns across 12 bases. The receptor was isolated from a young woman with Graves' hyperthyroidism. Sequencing used blood. The CDR3 bases are TGCGCCAGCAGTTGGGATACCGGGACTAGCGGGAATGAGCAGTTCTTC. This codes for CASSWDTGTSGNEQFF.